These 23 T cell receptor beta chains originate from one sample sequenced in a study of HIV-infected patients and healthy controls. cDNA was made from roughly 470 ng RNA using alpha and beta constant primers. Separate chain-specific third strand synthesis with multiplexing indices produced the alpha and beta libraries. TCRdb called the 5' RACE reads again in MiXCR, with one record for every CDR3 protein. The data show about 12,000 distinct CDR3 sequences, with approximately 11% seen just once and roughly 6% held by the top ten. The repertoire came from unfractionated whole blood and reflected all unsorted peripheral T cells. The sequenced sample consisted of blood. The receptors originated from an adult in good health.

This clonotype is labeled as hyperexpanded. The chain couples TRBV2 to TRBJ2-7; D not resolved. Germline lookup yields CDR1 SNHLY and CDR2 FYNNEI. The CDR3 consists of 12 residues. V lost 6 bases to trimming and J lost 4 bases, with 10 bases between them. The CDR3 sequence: CASSNQRYEQYF. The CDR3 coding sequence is TGTGCCAGCAGCAACCAGAGGTACGAGCAGTACTTC. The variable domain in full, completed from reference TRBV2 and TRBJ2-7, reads EPEVTQTPSHQVTQMGQEVILRCVPISNHLYFYWYRQILGQKVEFLVSFYNNEISEKSEIFDDQFSVERPDGSNFTLKIRSTKLEDSAMYFCASSNQRYEQYFGPGTRLTVT.

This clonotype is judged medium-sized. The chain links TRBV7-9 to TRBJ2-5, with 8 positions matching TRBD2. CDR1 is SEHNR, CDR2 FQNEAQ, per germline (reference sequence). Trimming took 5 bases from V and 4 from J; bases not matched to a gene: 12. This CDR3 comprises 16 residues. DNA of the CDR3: TGTGCCAGCAGCCCCGCCGGGCGGCTAGCGGGAGAGACCCAGTACTTC. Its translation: CASSPAGRLAGETQYF.

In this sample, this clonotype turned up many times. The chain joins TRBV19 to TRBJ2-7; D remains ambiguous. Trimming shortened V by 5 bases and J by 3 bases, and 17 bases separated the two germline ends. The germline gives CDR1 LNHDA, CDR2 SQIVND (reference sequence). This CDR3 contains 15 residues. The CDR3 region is CASSASNVGYYEQYF. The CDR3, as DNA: TGTGCCAGTAGTGCCTCAAATGTCGGATACTACGAGCAGTACTTC.

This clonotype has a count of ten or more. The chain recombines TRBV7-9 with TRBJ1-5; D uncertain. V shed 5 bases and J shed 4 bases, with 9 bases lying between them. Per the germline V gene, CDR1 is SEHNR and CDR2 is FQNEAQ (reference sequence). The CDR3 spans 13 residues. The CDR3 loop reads CASSPDGNQPQHF. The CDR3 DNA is TGTGCCAGCAGCCCAGACGGTAATCAGCCCCAGCATTTT.

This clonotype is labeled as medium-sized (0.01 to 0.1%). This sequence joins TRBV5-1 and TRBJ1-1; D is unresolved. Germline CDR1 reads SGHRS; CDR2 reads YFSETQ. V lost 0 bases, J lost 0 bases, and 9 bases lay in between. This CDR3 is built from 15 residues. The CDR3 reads CASSLGGRLNTEAFF. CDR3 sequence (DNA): TGCGCCAGCAGCTTGGGCGGACGGCTGAACACTGAAGCTTTCTTT.

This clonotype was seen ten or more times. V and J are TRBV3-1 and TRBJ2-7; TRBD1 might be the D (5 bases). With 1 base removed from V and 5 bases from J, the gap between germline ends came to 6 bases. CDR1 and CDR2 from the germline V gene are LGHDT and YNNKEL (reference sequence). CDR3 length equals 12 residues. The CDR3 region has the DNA TGTGCCAGCAGCCAAGTGGGGCACGAGCAGTACTTC. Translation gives CASSQVGHEQYF.

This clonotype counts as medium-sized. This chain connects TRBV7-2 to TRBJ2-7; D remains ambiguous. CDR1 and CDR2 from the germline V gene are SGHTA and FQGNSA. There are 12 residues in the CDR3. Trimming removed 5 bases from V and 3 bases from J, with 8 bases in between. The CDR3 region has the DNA TGTGCCAGCAGCCTATCGTTCTACGAGCAGTACTTC. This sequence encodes CASSLSFYEQYF.

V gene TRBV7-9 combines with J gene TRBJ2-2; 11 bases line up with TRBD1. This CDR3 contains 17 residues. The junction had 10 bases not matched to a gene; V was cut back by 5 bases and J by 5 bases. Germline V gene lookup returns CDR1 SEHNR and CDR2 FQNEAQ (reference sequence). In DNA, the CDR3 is TGTGCCAGCAGCCAGCCCCCGGGACAGGGGGAGACCGGGGAGCTGTTTTTT. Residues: CASSQPPGQGETGELFF.

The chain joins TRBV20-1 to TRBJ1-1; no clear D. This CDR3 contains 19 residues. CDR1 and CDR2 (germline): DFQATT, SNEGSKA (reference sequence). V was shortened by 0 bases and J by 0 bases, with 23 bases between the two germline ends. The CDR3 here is CSAREKEIVTFLMNTEAFF. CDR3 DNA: TGCAGTGCTAGAGAAAAAGAAATCGTTACCTTCTTAATGAACACTGAAGCTTTCTTT.

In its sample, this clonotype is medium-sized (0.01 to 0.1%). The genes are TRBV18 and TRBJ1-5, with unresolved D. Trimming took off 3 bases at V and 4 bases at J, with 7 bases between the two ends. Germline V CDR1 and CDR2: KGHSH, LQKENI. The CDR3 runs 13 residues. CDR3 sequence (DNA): TGTGCCAGCTCACCGCGACTTAATCAGCCCCAGCATTTT. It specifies CASSPRLNQPQHF.

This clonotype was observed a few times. The CDR3 DNA sequence: TGTGCCAGCAGTCTAGGGGATCTAGCGGGAGGTGGCAAAAACATTCAGTACTTC. Translation gives CASSLGDLAGGGKNIQYF. The V gene is TRBV7-9, the J gene TRBJ2-4; 11 bases line up with TRBD2. The CDR3 has 18 amino acids. CDR1 is SEHNR, CDR2 FQNEAQ, per germline (reference sequence). The trim removed 6 bases at V and 3 bases at J, leaving 13 bases unmatched.

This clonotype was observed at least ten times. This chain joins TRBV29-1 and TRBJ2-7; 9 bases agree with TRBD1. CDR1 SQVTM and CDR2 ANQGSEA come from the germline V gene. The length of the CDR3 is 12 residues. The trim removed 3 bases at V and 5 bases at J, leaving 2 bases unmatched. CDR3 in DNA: TGCAGCGTTGACGGGACAGGGAACGAGCAGTACTTC. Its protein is CSVDGTGNEQYF.

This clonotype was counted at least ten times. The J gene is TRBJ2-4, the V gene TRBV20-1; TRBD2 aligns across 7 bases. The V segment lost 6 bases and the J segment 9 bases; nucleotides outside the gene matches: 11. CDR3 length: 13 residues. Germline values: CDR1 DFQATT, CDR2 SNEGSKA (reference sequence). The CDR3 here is CSASWAPGGIQYF. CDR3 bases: TGCAGTGCCTCCTGGGCTCCGGGGGGCATTCAGTACTTC.

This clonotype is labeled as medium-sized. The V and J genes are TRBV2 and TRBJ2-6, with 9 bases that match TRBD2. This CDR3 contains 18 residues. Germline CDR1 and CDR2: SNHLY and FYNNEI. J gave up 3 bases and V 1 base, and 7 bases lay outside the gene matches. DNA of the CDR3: TGTGCCAGCAGTGAAGTCCTAGCGGGGTCCTTTGGGGCCAACGTCCTGACTTTC. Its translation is CASSEVLAGSFGANVLTF. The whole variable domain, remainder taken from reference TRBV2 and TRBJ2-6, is EPEVTQTPSHQVTQMGQEVILRCVPISNHLYFYWYRQILGQKVEFLVSFYNNEISEKSEIFDDQFSVERPDGSNFTLKIRSTKLEDSAMYFCASSEVLAGSFGANVLTFGAGSRLTVL.

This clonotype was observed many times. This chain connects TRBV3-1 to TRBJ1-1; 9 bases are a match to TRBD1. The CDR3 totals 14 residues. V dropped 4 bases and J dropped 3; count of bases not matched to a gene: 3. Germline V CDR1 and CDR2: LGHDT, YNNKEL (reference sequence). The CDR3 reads CASSRRTGDTEAFF. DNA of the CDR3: TGTGCCAGCAGCCGCCGGACAGGGGACACTGAAGCTTTCTTT.

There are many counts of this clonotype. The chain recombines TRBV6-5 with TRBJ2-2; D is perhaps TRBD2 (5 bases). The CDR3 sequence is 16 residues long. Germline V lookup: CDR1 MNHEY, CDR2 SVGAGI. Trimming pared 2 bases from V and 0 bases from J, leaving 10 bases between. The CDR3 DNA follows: TGTGCCAGCAGTTACGGAGCGGACGCGAACACCGGGGAGCTGTTTTTT. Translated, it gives CASSYGADANTGELFF.

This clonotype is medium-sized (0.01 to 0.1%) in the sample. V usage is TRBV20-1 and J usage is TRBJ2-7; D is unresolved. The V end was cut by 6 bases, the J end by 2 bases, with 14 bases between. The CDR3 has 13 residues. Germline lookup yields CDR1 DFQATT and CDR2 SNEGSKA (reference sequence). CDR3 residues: CSAPPAGTYEQYF. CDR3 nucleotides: TGCAGTGCCCCCCCGGCTGGGACCTACGAGCAGTACTTC.

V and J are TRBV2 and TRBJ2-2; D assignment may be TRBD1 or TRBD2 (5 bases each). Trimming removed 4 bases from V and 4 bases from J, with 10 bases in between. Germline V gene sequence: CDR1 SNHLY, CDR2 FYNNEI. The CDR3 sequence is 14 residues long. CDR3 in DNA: TGTGCCAGCAGTGGGGACGGAGGCACCGGGGAGCTGTTTTTT. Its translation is CASSGDGGTGELFF.

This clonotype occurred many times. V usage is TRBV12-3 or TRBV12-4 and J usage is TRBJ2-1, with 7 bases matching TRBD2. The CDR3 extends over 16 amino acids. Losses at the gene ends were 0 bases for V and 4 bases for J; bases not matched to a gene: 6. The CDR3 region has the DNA TGTGCCAGCAGTTTAGCGCGGCTAGCGGTTTACAATGAGCAGTTCTTC. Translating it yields CASSLARLAVYNEQFF.

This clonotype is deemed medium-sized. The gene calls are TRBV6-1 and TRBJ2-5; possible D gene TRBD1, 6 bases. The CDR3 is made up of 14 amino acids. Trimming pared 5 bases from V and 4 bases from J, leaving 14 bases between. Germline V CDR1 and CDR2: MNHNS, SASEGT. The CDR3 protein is CASSLTGSAETQYF. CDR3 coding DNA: TGTGCCAGCAGTCTAACAGGGTCAGCAGAGACCCAGTACTTC.

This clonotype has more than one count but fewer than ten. CDR3 region: CASSLTGVPSYEQYF. As DNA, the CDR3 is TGTGCCAGCAGCCTGACAGGGGTCCCCTCCTACGAGCAGTACTTC. V gene TRBV7-2 combines with J gene TRBJ2-7, with TRBD1 matching over 8 bases. CDR3 size: 15 residues. Germline V gene data show CDR1 as SGHTA and CDR2 as FQGNSA. With 5 bases clipped from V and 0 bases from J, the junction kept 6 bases outside the gene matches.

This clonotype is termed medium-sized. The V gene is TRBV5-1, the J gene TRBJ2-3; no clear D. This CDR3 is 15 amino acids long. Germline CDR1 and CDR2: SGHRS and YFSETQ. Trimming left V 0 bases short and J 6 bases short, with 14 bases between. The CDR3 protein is CASSLEGKGVDTQYF. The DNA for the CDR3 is TGCGCCAGCAGCTTGGAGGGAAAGGGTGTGGATACGCAGTATTTT. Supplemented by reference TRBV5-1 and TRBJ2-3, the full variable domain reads KAGVTQTPRYLIKTRGQQVTLSCSPISGHRSVSWYQQTPGQGLQFLFEYFSETQRNKGNFPGRFSGRQFSNSRSEMNVSTLELGDSALYLCASSLEGKGVDTQYFGPGTRLTVL.

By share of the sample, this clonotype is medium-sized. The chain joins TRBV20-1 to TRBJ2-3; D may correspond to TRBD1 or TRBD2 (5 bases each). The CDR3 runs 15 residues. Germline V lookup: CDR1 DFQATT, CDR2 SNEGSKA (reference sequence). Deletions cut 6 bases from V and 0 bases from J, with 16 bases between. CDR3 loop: CSATPGARSTDTQYF. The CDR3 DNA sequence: TGCAGTGCCACACCCGGGGCACGCAGCACAGATACGCAGTATTTT.